This T cell receptor beta chain was observed in a study of T cells after yellow fever vaccination. The TCR cDNA carried a universal primer site and UMIs from 5'RACE template switching. TCRdb re-derived calls from the 5' RACE reads in MiXCR, one entry per CDR3 protein. The top ten hold 3% to 4% of the sample, which has around 260,000 distinct CDR3 sequences, about 5.2% seen once. Overall study results and limits: From the bulk population, abundant clonotypes could contaminate and appear within FACS-sorted repertoires. Most primary-vaccination clones recurred post-booster (just under 98% CD4, 88% CD8).

This clonotype has a handful of counts. Its specificity is not known. The CDR3 spans 16 residues. Germline-derived CDR1 and CDR2 are SGHTA and FQGNSA. V lost 5 bases, J lost 4 bases, and 15 bases lay in between. This sequence joins TRBV7-2 and TRBJ2-6; D is ambiguous. Sample: CD4+ T cells sorted from PBMCs, taken on the day of the yellow fever booster vaccination. This TCR was recovered from a man younger than 35 who received the YFV17D yellow fever vaccine. CDR3 in amino acids: CASSTQSRAGANVLTF. The CDR3 nucleotides read TGTGCCAGCAGCACCCAAAGTAGGGCCGGGGCCAACGTCCTGACTTTC.